What follows are 23 T cell receptor beta chains derived from one specimen sequenced in a study of regulatory T cells in long-lasting Graves disease. Investigators prepared the TCR beta libraries by applying iRepertoire HTBI primers and Arm-PCR of CDR3 regions. One entry per CDR3 protein results from TCRdb running MiXCR on the multiplex PCR reads. The data hold 450,000 to 600,000 distinct CDR3 sequences, with roughly 12% observed a single time. Time point noted: newly diagnosed GD, antithyroid drugs for less than 3 months. RNA from PBMCs was the source of the TCR library. This sample was also put to use in a study of T cells in Graves' hyperthyroidism and ophthalmopathy.

Sequenced here: peripheral blood mononuclear cells (PBMCs), sampled at new diagnosis, from a patient treated with antithyroid drugs. These receptors were taken from a man aged 25 to 45 with Graves disease.

This chain connects TRBV3-1 to TRBJ2-1, with 7 bases identical to TRBD1. The germline gives CDR1 LGHDT, CDR2 YNNKEL (reference sequence). The CDR3 is 16 residues long. V lost 1 base, J lost 0 bases, and 3 bases stayed unmatched. The CDR3 nucleotides read TGTGCCAGCAGCCAAGTTTACAGGGGCTCCTACAATGAGCAGTTCTTC. This translates into CASSQVYRGSYNEQFF.

This clonotype was counted ten times or more. This chain joins TRBV7-3 and TRBJ2-1; 8 positions match TRBD1. The CDR3 is made up of 15 amino acids. Germline V gives CDR1 SGHTA, CDR2 FQGTGA. V lost 2 bases, J lost 8 bases, and 8 bases stayed unmatched. In DNA form, the CDR3 reads TGTGCCAGCAGCTTATCGGGGACAGGATTTGATGAGCAGTTCTTC. Amino acid sequence: CASSLSGTGFDEQFF. Based on the CDR3 plus reference TRBV7-3 and TRBJ2-1, the full variable domain is GAGVSQTPSNKVTEKGKYVELRCDPISGHTALYWYRQSLGQGPEFLIYFQGTGAADDSGLPNDRFFAVRPEGSVSTLKIQRTERGDSAVYLCASSLSGTGFDEQFFGPGTRLTVL.

This clonotype came up a few times. This sequence joins TRBV12-3 or TRBV12-4 and TRBJ2-7; 12 bases line up with TRBD2. This CDR3 comprises 15 residues. V trimming: 5 bases; J trimming: 1 base; junction bases outside the gene matches: 3. The CDR3 protein is CASSIGTSGSYEQYF. CDR3 coding DNA: TGTGCCAGCAGTATCGGGACTAGCGGGTCCTACGAGCAGTACTTC.

The genes are TRBV19 and TRBJ2-2; possible D gene TRBD1, 6 bases. Germline V gives CDR1 LNHDA, CDR2 SQIVND (reference sequence). V lost 6 bases and J lost 3, with 8 bases in between. CDR3 length equals 13 residues. The CDR3 spells CASSTGYTGELFF. Here the CDR3 DNA reads TGTGCCAGTAGCACAGGGTACACCGGGGAGCTGTTTTTT.

This clonotype appeared many times. One end of the junction fails to match germline, which may point to a read error. The chain couples TRBV7-9 to TRBJ2-1; possibly TRBD2 for D (6 bases). CDR3 length: 14 residues. Per the germline V gene, CDR1 is SEHNR and CDR2 is FQNEAQ (reference sequence). This chain's CDR3 is CASSLLSEPGLKIF. The CDR3 DNA reads as TGTGCCAGCAGCTTATTGTCAGAACCGGGACTGAAGATCTTC.

This rearrangement joins TRBV4-1 to TRBJ2-7; unclear D gene. The CDR3 is 14 amino acids. CDR1 is MGHRA, CDR2 YSYEKL, per germline. V dropped 4 bases and J dropped 0 bases, with 10 bases sitting between them. This CDR3 is CASSPLWSSYEQYF. In DNA, the CDR3 is TGCGCCAGCAGCCCGCTTTGGAGCTCCTACGAGCAGTACTTC.

The chain couples TRBV5-1 to TRBJ2-7, with 8 bases matching TRBD2. The junction had 6 bases not matched to a gene; V was cut back by 4 bases and J by 6 bases. The CDR3 consists of 13 residues. Germline V gives CDR1 SGHRS, CDR2 YFSETQ. Here the CDR3 DNA reads TGCGCCAGCAGCCTTAGCGGGATTCTCGAGCAGTACTTC. As protein: CASSLSGILEQYF.

V and J are TRBV29-1 and TRBJ2-5; D not certain. There are 13 residues in the CDR3. The ends were cut back, 3 bases at V and 2 bases at J, with 10 bases in the middle. Per germline, CDR1 SQVTM and CDR2 ANQGSEA. The CDR3 reads CSVEVDLQETQYF. The CDR3 DNA reads as TGCAGCGTTGAGGTCGACCTACAAGAGACCCAGTACTTC.

This clonotype was recorded at least ten times. This rearrangement joins TRBV4-1 to TRBJ2-7, with D possibly called TRBD1 or TRBD2 (5 bases each). The CDR3 is made up of 15 amino acids. CDR1 is MGHRA, CDR2 YSYEKL, per germline. Trimming removed 3 bases from V and 6 bases from J, with 18 bases in between. CDR3 DNA sequence: TGCGCCAGCAGCCAGGCCGGGACGGCTGATGCCGAGCAGTACTTC. Protein sequence: CASSQAGTADAEQYF.

The chain combines TRBV15 with TRBJ2-1, with 7 bases that match TRBD2. V was pared by 3 bases and J by 0 bases, with 2 bases of the junction left unmatched. The CDR3 has 15 residues. Germline CDR1 is LNHNV and CDR2 is YYDKDF (reference sequence). The CDR3 region is CATSSSGDSYNEQFF. Here the CDR3 DNA reads TGTGCCACCAGCAGCAGCGGGGACTCCTACAATGAGCAGTTCTTC.

This clonotype showed up many times. This chain links TRBV20-1 with TRBJ2-5; possibly TRBD2 for D (5 bases). The V gene lost 3 bases and the J gene lost 5 bases, with 10 bases spanning the gap. CDR3 size: 12 residues. Germline-derived CDR1 and CDR2 are DFQATT and SNEGSKA (reference sequence). In nucleotides, the CDR3 is TGCAGTGCTAGCCTACCGGGGGAGACCCAGTACTTC. It yields the protein CSASLPGETQYF.

There are many counts of this clonotype. The V call is TRBV12-5, the J call TRBJ2-5; 12 positions match TRBD2. The germline CDR1 and CDR2 sequences are LGHNT and FRNRAP. The CDR3 is 16 residues long. The trim removed 4 bases at V and 5 bases at J, leaving 8 bases unmatched. The CDR3 loop is CASGSPSGRAGETQYF. CDR3 coding DNA: TGTGCTAGTGGTTCGCCTAGCGGGAGGGCCGGTGAGACCCAGTACTTC. The full variable domain, its missing parts supplied by reference TRBV12-5 and TRBJ2-5, is DARVTQTPRHKVTEMGQEVTMRCQPILGHNTVFWYRQTMMQGLELLAYFRNRAPLDDSGMPKDRFSAEMPDATLATLKIQPSEPRDSAVYFCASGSPSGRAGETQYFGPGTRLLVL.

This clonotype has ten or more counts. This chain links TRBV20-1 with TRBJ1-2; possibly TRBD1 for D (6 bases). Germline V lookup: CDR1 DFQATT, CDR2 SNEGSKA (reference sequence). Between the trimmed V and J ends, which lost 0 bases and 2 bases, there was a span of 10 bases. The CDR3 covers 14 residues. The CDR3 sequence is CSAREGGRNYGYTF. CDR3 bases: TGCAGTGCTAGAGAGGGGGGCAGAAACTATGGCTACACCTTC.

Notes on this clonotype: A much larger clone lies one base from this, so it may be a read error. The rearrangement links TRBV20-1 to TRBJ2-3, with 7 bases that match TRBD1. Germline-derived CDR1 and CDR2 are DFQATT and SNEGSKA (reference sequence). The CDR3 extends over 15 amino acids. DNA for the CDR3: TGCAGTGCTCCTTCACAGGGGCTAATCACAGATACGCGGTATTTT. It codes for CSAPSQGLITDTRYF.

This rearrangement joins TRBV5-4 to TRBJ2-2; no reliable D call. This CDR3 region has 15 residues. V lost 0 bases and J lost 0, with 6 bases in between. Germline loops: CDR1 SGHNT, CDR2 YYREEE (reference sequence). The CDR3 loop is CASSLGVSNTGELFF. The CDR3 DNA is TGTGCCAGCAGCTTGGGGGTCTCGAACACCGGGGAGCTGTTTTTT.

At least ten counts were recorded for this clonotype. The chain carries TRBV7-8 and TRBJ2-3; 10 bases match TRBD2. CDR1 is SGHVS and CDR2 is FQNEAQ in the germline V gene. This CDR3 contains 16 residues. After removal of 5 bases from V and 4 bases from J, the junction contained 9 bases not matched to a gene. CDR3 protein: CASSGTSAPLADTQYF. CDR3 coding DNA: TGTGCCAGCAGCGGGACTAGCGCTCCGCTCGCAGATACGCAGTATTTT.

At least ten counts were recorded for this clonotype. The chain joins TRBV13 to TRBJ2-1, with 7 bases identical to TRBD2. V was pared by 1 base and J by 0 bases, with 3 bases of the junction left unmatched. CDR1 is PRHDT and CDR2 is FYEKMQ in the germline V gene (reference sequence). The CDR3 is 16 amino acids. CDR3 region: CASSLEGGSSYNEQFF. Written as DNA, the CDR3 is TGTGCCAGCAGCTTAGAAGGCGGGAGCTCCTACAATGAGCAGTTCTTC.

This clonotype was seen many times. The chain joins TRBV24-1 to TRBJ2-7; 9 bases fit TRBD2. Per germline, CDR1 KGHDR and CDR2 SFDVKD. This CDR3 has 15 residues. Unmatched junction bases numbered 8, after V lost 3 bases and J lost 6 bases. The CDR3 region is CATSDPRGRAGEQYF. Written as DNA, the CDR3 is TGTGCCACCAGTGATCCGCGCGGGAGGGCCGGCGAGCAGTACTTC.

This chain joins TRBV20-1 and TRBJ2-2; 10 bases agree with TRBD2. Germline CDR1 DFQATT, CDR2 SNEGSKA (reference sequence). The CDR3 contains 17 residues. The J segment lost 0 bases and the V segment lost 2 bases, leaving 6 bases of the junction unmatched. The DNA for the CDR3 is TGCAGTGCTAGACCAACGGGACTAGCGTCGAACACCGGGGAGCTGTTTTTT. Residues: CSARPTGLASNTGELFF.

This clonotype was recorded at least ten times. The chain employs TRBV6-2 or TRBV6-3 and TRBJ1-5; the match to TRBD1 covers 9 bases. The CDR3 consists of 15 residues. With V trimmed by 4 bases and J by 6 bases, 7 bases remained unmatched. Germline CDR1 is MNHEY and CDR2 is SVGEGT. The CDR3 DNA is TGTGCCAGCAGTTCGTCCGGGACAGGGATTCAGCCCCAGCATTTT. Translation gives CASSSSGTGIQPQHF.

This clonotype was counted at least ten times. Compared with germline, one end of the junction differs, possibly owing to a read error. The rearrangement joins TRBV24-1 to TRBJ2-7; 7 nucleotides agree with TRBD1. The CDR3 spans 17 residues. In germline, CDR1 is KGHDR, CDR2 SFDVKD. The CDR3 sequence is CATSDSGFGTVSSEQYF. CDR3 sequence (DNA): TGTGCCACCAGTGATTCCGGATTCGGGACAGTCTCCTCCGAGCAGTACTTC.

The chain links TRBV14 to TRBJ2-1; the D gene is possibly TRBD1 (5 bases). V lost 3 bases, J lost 0 bases, and 9 bases lay in between. Germline lookup yields CDR1 SGHDN and CDR2 FVKESK. This CDR3 is 15 amino acids long. CDR3 in DNA: TGTGCCAGCAGCCAGTGGGGCCCCTCCTACAATGAGCAGTTCTTC. This codes for CASSQWGPSYNEQFF.

As concerns this clonotype: It may be a read error: a sequence one base away is much more abundant. This chain uses TRBV7-2 with TRBJ2-7; D gene uncertain. The CDR3 loop spans 14 amino acids. Germline values: CDR1 SGHTA, CDR2 FQGNSA. This CDR3 reads CASSFQQSSHEQYF. CDR3 DNA: TGTGCCAGCAGCTTCCAACAGAGCTCCCACGAGCAGTACTTC.